This TCR beta chain is from a study of cytotoxic CD8 clonotypes in ibrutinib-treated CLL. Study at large: After treatment lasting a median about 13 months, range 6 to 36, response samples were collected.

Looked up from germline, CDR1 is WSHSY and CDR2 is SAAADI. The CDR3 extends over 14 amino acids. V gave up 6 bases and J gave up 5 bases, with 16 bases separating them. Using immunoSEQ multiplex PCR, the repertoire was profiled, and TCRdb retains in-frame clones only, with some absent. Of about 72,000 clones listed, about two thirds are singletons. The chain couples TRBV10-2 to TRBJ1-1, with D tentatively TRBD1 (5 bases). The sample here was PBMCs, taken after 12 months of ibrutinib treatment. The receptor's source is a human donor with chronic lymphocytic leukemia. CDR3 sequence: CASRTTATGTEAFF. CDR3 nucleotides: TGCGCCAGCAGGACGACAGCCACCGGTACTGAAGCTTTCTTT.